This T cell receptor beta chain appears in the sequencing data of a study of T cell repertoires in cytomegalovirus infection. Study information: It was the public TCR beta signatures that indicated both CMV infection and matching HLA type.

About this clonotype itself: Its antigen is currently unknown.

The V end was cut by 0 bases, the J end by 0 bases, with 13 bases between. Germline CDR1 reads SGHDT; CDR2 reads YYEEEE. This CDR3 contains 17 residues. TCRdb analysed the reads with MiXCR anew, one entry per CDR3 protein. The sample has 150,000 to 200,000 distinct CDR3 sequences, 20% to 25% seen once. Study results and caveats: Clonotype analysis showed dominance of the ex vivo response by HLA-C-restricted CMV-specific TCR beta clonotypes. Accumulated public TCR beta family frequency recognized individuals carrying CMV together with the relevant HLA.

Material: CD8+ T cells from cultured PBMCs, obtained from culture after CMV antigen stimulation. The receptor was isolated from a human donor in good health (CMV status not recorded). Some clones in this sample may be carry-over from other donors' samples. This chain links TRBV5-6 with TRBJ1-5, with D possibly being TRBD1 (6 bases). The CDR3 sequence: CASSLEGGQSSNQPQHF. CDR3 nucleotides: TGTGCCAGCAGCTTGGAGGGAGGACAGAGTAGCAATCAGCCCCAGCATTTT.